The clone carrying this T cell receptor beta chain was seen at least ten times. What it binds is not known. These data are taken from a study of T cells in Graves' hyperthyroidism and ophthalmopathy. Enrolled ophthalmopathy patients presented with a Clinical Activity Score of at least 3, a NOSPECS grade of at least 4, and disease duration under 3 months. Uncontrolled infection, other autoimmune disease, pregnancy or lactation led to exclusion. General study results and limits: The majority of expanded thyroid clonotypes above 0.001 also appeared in blood.

From RNA transcripts, TCR beta CDR3 regions were amplified. A set of HTBI primers served as the primers for a first-round RT-PCR of the TCR CDR3. One entry per CDR3 protein, called by TCRdb with MiXCR from the multiplex PCR reads. The table records fewer than 750,000 distinct CDR3 sequences, roughly 15% of them present only once. Trimming cost V 6 bases and J 5 bases, with 20 bases left between them. Germline CDR1 and CDR2: DFQATT and SNEGSKA (reference sequence). CDR3 length: 15 residues. The chain couples TRBV20-1 to TRBJ2-1, with a weak D call TRBD2 (6 bases). The sample was blood. The origin of this receptor is a woman in her 50s with Graves' ophthalmopathy. CDR3 sequence (DNA): TGCAGTGCCCACCCTTATAGGAGGGACCACAATGAGCAGTTCTTC. As protein: CSAHPYRRDHNEQFF.